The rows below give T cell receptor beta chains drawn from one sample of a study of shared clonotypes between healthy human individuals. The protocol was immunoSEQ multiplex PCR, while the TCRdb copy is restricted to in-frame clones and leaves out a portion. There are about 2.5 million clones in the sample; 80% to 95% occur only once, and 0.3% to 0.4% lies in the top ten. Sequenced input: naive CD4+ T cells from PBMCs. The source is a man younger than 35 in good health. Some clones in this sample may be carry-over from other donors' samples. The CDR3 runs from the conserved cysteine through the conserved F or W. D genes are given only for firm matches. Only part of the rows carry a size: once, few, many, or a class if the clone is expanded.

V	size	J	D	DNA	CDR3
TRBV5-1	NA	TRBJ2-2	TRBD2	TGCGCCAGCAGCGCCGGACTAGACACCGGGGAGCTGTTTTTT	CASSAGLDTGELFF
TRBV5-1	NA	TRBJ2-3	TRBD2	TGCGCCAGCAGCTTGGCCCCGGCGGGAGGGCCCTCAGATACGCAGTATTTT	CASSLAPAGGPSDTQYF
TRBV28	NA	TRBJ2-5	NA	TGTGCCAGCAGTTCCCCTGGTGAGGGGCAAGAGACCCAGTACTTC	CASSSPGEGQETQYF
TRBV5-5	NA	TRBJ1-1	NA	TGTGCCAGCAGCTTGAATAAGAACACTGAAGCTTTCTTT	CASSLNKNTEAFF
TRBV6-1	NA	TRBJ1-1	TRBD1	TGTGCCAGCAGCCGACAGGGAGGAGATACTGAAGCTTTCTTT	CASSRQGGDTEAFF
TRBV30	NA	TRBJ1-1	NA	TGTGCCTGGGAGGTCGGGGTTGGCACTGAAGCTTTCTTT	CAWEVGVGTEAFF
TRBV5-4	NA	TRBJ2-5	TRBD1	TGTGCCAGCAGCTTACAGGGGTTGGGGGAAGAGACCCAGTACTTC	CASSLQGLGEETQYF
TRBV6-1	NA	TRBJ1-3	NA	TGTGCCAGCAGTGAAGTTGTGGGCCCGCGCTCTGGAAACACCATATATTTT	CASSEVVGPRSGNTIYF
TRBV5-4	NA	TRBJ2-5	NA	TGTGCCAGCAGCTTGCGGGATTCCCAAGAGACCCAGTACTTC	CASSLRDSQETQYF
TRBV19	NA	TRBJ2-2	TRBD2	TGTGCCAGTAGTAAACCGGGACTAGCGGGTTCCGGGGAGCTGTTTTTT	CASSKPGLAGSGELFF
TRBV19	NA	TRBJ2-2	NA	TGTGCCAGTACGAGGGATCATTTCGCGAACACCGGGGAGCTGTTTTTT	CASTRDHFANTGELFF
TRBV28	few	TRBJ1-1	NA	TGTGCCAGCAGTTTACTACCGATGAACACTGAAGCTTTCTTT	CASSLLPMNTEAFF